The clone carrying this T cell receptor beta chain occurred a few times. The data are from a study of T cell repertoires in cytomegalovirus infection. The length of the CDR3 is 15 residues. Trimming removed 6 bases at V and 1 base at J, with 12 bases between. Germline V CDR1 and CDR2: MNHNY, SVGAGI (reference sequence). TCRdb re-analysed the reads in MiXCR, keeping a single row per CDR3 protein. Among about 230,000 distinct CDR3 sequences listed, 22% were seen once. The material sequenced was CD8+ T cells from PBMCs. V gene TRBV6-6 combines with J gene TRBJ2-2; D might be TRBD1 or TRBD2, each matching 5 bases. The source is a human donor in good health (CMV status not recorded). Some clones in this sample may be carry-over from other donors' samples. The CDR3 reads CASSRDLRNTGELFF. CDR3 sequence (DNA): TGTGCCAGCAGCCGGGACCTGAGGAACACCGGGGAGCTGTTTTTT.